This record concerns one T cell receptor beta chain sequence. Produced via immunoSEQ multiplex PCR; TCRdb's table is partial and in-frame only. The repertoire has 190,000 or so clones, about 86% of them found once; the top ten carry approximately 4.8%. The sample is drawn from a study of blood T cell repertoires in COVID-19. V dropped 1 base and J dropped 0 bases, with 12 bases sitting between them. CDR1 is SEHNR and CDR2 is FQNEAQ in the germline V gene (reference sequence). This CDR3 is 17 amino acids long. The receptor was isolated from a woman aged 25 to 39 who had been exposed to COVID-19. The sample was PBMCs or T cells enriched from blood (not recorded which). The chain carries TRBV7-9 and TRBJ2-2; maybe TRBD1 (5 bases). The CDR3 DNA follows: TGTGCCAGCAGCTTAGAGGTCGACAGCGCGAACACCGGGGAGCTGTTTTTT. Translated: CASSLEVDSANTGELFF.